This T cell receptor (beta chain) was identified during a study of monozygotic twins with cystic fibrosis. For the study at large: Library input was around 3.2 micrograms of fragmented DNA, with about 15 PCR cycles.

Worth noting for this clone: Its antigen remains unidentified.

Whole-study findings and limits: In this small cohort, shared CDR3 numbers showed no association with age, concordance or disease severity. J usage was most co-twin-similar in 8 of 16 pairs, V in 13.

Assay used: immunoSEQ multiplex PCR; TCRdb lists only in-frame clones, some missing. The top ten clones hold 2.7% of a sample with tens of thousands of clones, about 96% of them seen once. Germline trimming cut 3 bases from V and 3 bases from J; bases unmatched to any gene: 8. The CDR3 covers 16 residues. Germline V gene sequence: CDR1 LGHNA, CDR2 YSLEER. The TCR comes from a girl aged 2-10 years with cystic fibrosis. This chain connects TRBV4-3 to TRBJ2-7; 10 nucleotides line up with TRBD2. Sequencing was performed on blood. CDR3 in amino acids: CASSQGRTSGDYEQYF. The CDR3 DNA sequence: TGCGCCAGCAGCCAGGGAAGGACTAGCGGAGACTACGAGCAGTACTTC.